The clone carrying this T cell receptor beta chain was recorded a few times. Its antigen is still unknown. The data stem from a study of blood T cells in healthy people across ages. Notes on the study in general: TCR beta diversity was tightly associated with the proportion of naive T cells.

Germline V gives CDR1 WSHSY, CDR2 SAAADI. This CDR3 has 11 amino acids. Trimming took 8 bases from V and 6 from J, leaving 10 bases between them. Next came a second PCR, run for about 7 to 12 cycles, which used a sample-barcoded 5' primer along with a J-beta primer mix. One entry per CDR3 protein results from TCRdb running MiXCR on the 5' RACE reads. This table holds about 1,500,000 distinct CDR3 sequences, 28% found once. This receptor was taken from a woman in her 30s in good health. The chain combines TRBV10-2 with TRBJ1-1; possibly TRBD1 for D (5 bases). The sequencing sample was made of blood. CDR3 residues: CASRQTAEAFF. In DNA, the CDR3 is TGCGCCAGCCGACAGACGGCTGAAGCTTTCTTT.